A selection of T cell receptor beta chains follows, all from one sample in a study of CD8 T cells in ankylosing spondylitis. TCRdb reanalysed the 5' RACE reads using MiXCR and keeps one entry per CDR3 protein. In the table there are about 240,000 distinct CDR3 sequences, 10% of which are singletons. Material for sequencing was blood, either unsorted or a sorted T cell fraction (not recorded which). The receptors shown here come from a male donor with ankylosing spondylitis or in good health (not recorded which). CDR3s include the opening cysteine and the closing phenylalanine or tryptophan. The order of the fields is V gene, CDR3 length, clone size, D gene, J gene, CDR3 protein, CDR3 DNA. The D gene is left open where the match is weak. A clone size is listed for some rows: how often the clone was seen (once, few, many), or a class if it is expanded.

V gene: TRBV7-9
CDR3 length: 12
clone size: -
D gene: -
J gene: TRBJ1-1
CDR3 protein: CASRILNTEAFF
CDR3 DNA: TGTGCCAGCAGGATATTGAACACTGAAGCTTTCTTT

V gene: TRBV10-3
CDR3 length: 17
clone size: -
D gene: TRBD1
J gene: TRBJ2-3
CDR3 protein: CAISASLTGESTDTQYF
CDR3 DNA: TGTGCCATCAGTGCGAGCCTGACAGGGGAGAGCACAGATACGCAGTATTTT

V gene: TRBV20-1
CDR3 length: 11
clone size: many
D gene: -
J gene: TRBJ1-2
CDR3 protein: CSALPPGGYTF
CDR3 DNA: TGCAGTGCACTCCCACCTGGTGGCTACACCTTC

V gene: TRBV19
CDR3 length: 18
clone size: few
D gene: -
J gene: TRBJ1-5
CDR3 protein: CASSITAVQRGSGQPQHF
CDR3 DNA: TGTGCCAGTAGTATAACGGCCGTACAGCGGGGTTCTGGTCAGCCCCAGCATTTT

V gene: TRBV5-1
CDR3 length: 15
clone size: many
D gene: -
J gene: TRBJ2-5
CDR3 protein: CASSLVSGGQETQYF
CDR3 DNA: TGCGCCAGCAGCTTGGTTAGCGGCGGTCAGGAGACCCAGTACTTC

V gene: TRBV29-1
CDR3 length: 12
clone size: many
D gene: -
J gene: TRBJ1-6
CDR3 protein: CRGRGIRSPLHF
CDR3 DNA: TGCAGGGGAAGAGGGATCCGATCACCCCTCCACTTT

V gene: TRBV20-1
CDR3 length: 14
clone size: many
D gene: TRBD1
J gene: TRBJ2-7
CDR3 protein: CSARDASQGNEQYF
CDR3 DNA: TGCAGTGCTAGAGATGCATCACAGGGGAACGAGCAGTACTTC

V gene: TRBV3-1
CDR3 length: 15
clone size: many
D gene: -
J gene: TRBJ1-6
CDR3 protein: CASRFRDRDNSPLHF
CDR3 DNA: TGTGCCAGCAGGTTCCGGGACCGAGATAATTCACCCCTCCACTTT

V gene: TRBV7-2
CDR3 length: 13
clone size: many
D gene: -
J gene: TRBJ2-2
CDR3 protein: CASSPTRMWELFF
CDR3 DNA: TGTGCCAGCAGCCCTACCCGTATGTGGGAGCTGTTTTTT

V gene: TRBV18
CDR3 length: 15
clone size: many
D gene: TRBD1
J gene: TRBJ2-3
CDR3 protein: CASSPGTGRTDTQYF
CDR3 DNA: TGTGCCAGCTCACCCGGGACAGGCCGCACAGATACGCAGTATTTT

V gene: TRBV29-1
CDR3 length: 14
clone size: many
D gene: -
J gene: TRBJ2-2
CDR3 protein: CSVEQGDGTGELFF
CDR3 DNA: TGCAGCGTTGAACAGGGCGATGGGACCGGGGAGCTGTTTTTT

V gene: TRBV5-1
CDR3 length: 15
clone size: many
D gene: -
J gene: TRBJ1-1
CDR3 protein: CASSPTGTVNTEAFF
CDR3 DNA: TGCGCCAGCAGCCCAACCGGGACGGTAAACACTGAAGCTTTCTTT

V gene: TRBV2
CDR3 length: 14
clone size: many
D gene: -
J gene: TRBJ2-5
CDR3 protein: CASSEELDSETQYF
CDR3 DNA: TGTGCCAGCAGTGAAGAGCTGGATTCGGAGACCCAGTACTTC

V gene: TRBV4-2
CDR3 length: 17
clone size: many
D gene: TRBD1
J gene: TRBJ2-3
CDR3 protein: CASSQDPGTGGADTQYF
CDR3 DNA: TGTGCCAGCAGCCAAGACCCCGGGACAGGGGGCGCAGATACGCAGTATTTT

V gene: TRBV10-1
CDR3 length: 15
clone size: many
D gene: TRBD1
J gene: TRBJ1-1
CDR3 protein: CASSESGRGDTEAFF
CDR3 DNA: TGCGCCAGCAGTGAGTCCGGCAGGGGGGACACTGAAGCTTTCTTT

V gene: TRBV4-2
CDR3 length: 15
clone size: -
D gene: -
J gene: TRBJ2-3
CDR3 protein: CASSQVGVRTDTQYF
CDR3 DNA: TGTGCCAGCAGCCAAGTGGGTGTTCGCACAGATACGCAGTATTTT

V gene: TRBV12-3/TRBV12-4
CDR3 length: 12
clone size: many
D gene: -
J gene: TRBJ1-2
CDR3 protein: CASSPGAAGYTF
CDR3 DNA: TGTGCCAGCAGTCCCGGAGCCGCGGGATACACCTTC

V gene: TRBV20-1
CDR3 length: 14
clone size: many
D gene: TRBD1
J gene: TRBJ1-1
CDR3 protein: CSVSQGALNTEAFF
CDR3 DNA: TGCAGTGTTTCACAGGGGGCCCTAAACACTGAAGCTTTCTTT

V gene: TRBV28
CDR3 length: 12
clone size: few
D gene: -
J gene: TRBJ2-3
CDR3 protein: CASSFLTYTQYF
CDR3 DNA: TGTGCCAGCAGTTTCCTGACATATACGCAGTATTTT

V gene: TRBV12-3/TRBV12-4
CDR3 length: 16
clone size: many
D gene: -
J gene: TRBJ2-1
CDR3 protein: CASSSVDPSSYNEQFF
CDR3 DNA: TGTGCCAGCAGTTCAGTGGACCCGAGCTCCTACAATGAGCAGTTCTTC

V gene: TRBV25-1
CDR3 length: 11
clone size: many
D gene: -
J gene: TRBJ2-3
CDR3 protein: CASSTTDTQYF
CDR3 DNA: TGTGCCAGCAGTACGACAGATACGCAGTATTTT

V gene: TRBV29-1
CDR3 length: 14
clone size: many
D gene: -
J gene: TRBJ1-5
CDR3 protein: CSVYLEGSNQPQHF
CDR3 DNA: TGCAGCGTTTACTTAGAAGGGAGCAATCAGCCCCAGCATTTT

V gene: TRBV5-1
CDR3 length: 14
clone size: few
D gene: -
J gene: TRBJ2-1
CDR3 protein: CASSWGTRPDEQFF
CDR3 DNA: TGCGCCAGCAGCTGGGGGACTCGACCTGATGAGCAGTTCTTC

V gene: TRBV30
CDR3 length: 13
clone size: many
D gene: -
J gene: TRBJ2-7
CDR3 protein: CAWSGVSSYEQYF
CDR3 DNA: TGTGCCTGGAGTGGGGTCTCATCCTACGAGCAGTACTTC

V gene: TRBV19
CDR3 length: 15
clone size: -
D gene: -
J gene: TRBJ1-2
CDR3 protein: CASSIRVSVVYGYIF
CDR3 DNA: TGTGCCAGTAGTATAAGGGTGTCCGTCGTATATGGCTACATCTTC

V gene: TRBV15
CDR3 length: 15
clone size: many
D gene: -
J gene: TRBJ2-3
CDR3 protein: CATSRGAGGTDTQYF
CDR3 DNA: TGTGCCACCAGCAGAGGTGCAGGGGGCACAGATACGCAGTATTTT

V gene: TRBV12-3/TRBV12-4
CDR3 length: 16
clone size: many
D gene: -
J gene: TRBJ2-1
CDR3 protein: CASSLWSRSSYNEQFF
CDR3 DNA: TGTGCCAGCAGTTTATGGTCTCGGAGCTCCTACAATGAGCAGTTCTTC